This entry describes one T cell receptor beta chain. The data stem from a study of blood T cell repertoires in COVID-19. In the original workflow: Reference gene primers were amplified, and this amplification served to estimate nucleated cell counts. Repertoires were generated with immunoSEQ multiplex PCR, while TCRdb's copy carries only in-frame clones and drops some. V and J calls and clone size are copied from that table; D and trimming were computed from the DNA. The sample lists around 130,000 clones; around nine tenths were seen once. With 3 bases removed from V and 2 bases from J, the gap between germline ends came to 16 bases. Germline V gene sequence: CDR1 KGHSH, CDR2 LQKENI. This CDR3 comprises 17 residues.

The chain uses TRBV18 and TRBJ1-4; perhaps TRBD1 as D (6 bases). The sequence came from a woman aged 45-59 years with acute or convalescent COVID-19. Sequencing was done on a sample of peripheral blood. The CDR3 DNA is TGTGCCAGCTCACCTCAACAGGGCGGCGCGACTAATGAAAAACTGTTTTTT. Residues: CASSPQQGGATNEKLFF.